A selection of T cell receptor beta chains follows, all from one sample in a study of cytomegalovirus exposure and HLA in healthy donors. Generated by immunoSEQ multiplex PCR, the TCRdb table keeps only in-frame clones and is missing some. The sample carries about 85,000 clones, 80% recorded once. Material: PBMCs. These receptors all stem from a woman between 45 and 65 years old in good health and CMV-seropositive. Each CDR3 is given with its conserved first and last residue.

J,V,CDR3
TRBJ1-1,TRBV5-1,CASSWGEGGTEAFF
TRBJ2-7,TRBV7-7,CASSLEAGAYEQYF
TRBJ1-1,TRBV4-1,CASKSEWAGRLTEAFF
TRBJ2-1,TRBV6-1,CASSVGGVINEQFF
TRBJ1-1,TRBV19,CASSMGRVNTEAFF
TRBJ2-1,TRBV19,CASSSTSGRYSYNEQFF
TRBJ1-1,TRBV4-1,CASSQVDRENTEAFF
TRBJ2-2,TRBV9,CASSAGQGILTGELFF
TRBJ2-5,TRBV19,CASSIDPPSGGANQETQYF
TRBJ1-2,TRBV29-1,CSGDSDNYGYTF
TRBJ1-2,TRBV6-5,CASNTGSGNGYTF
TRBJ1-2,TRBV30,CAWSSRGNYGYTF
TRBJ1-2,TRBV30,CAWSGRDRGYGYTF
TRBJ2-1,TRBV6-5,CASSPALGFNEQFF
TRBJ1-4,TRBV5-1,CASSLAGGQGNEKLFF
TRBJ2-7,TRBV19,CASSGLAGGSYEQYF
TRBJ1-5,TRBV15,CATSRDRGSNQPQHF
TRBJ1-1,TRBV11-1,CASSLTSGSTEAFF
TRBJ2-1,TRBV6-1,CASSEGTIYNEQFF
TRBJ2-1,TRBV5-1,CASSLDGTPANEQFF
TRBJ2-1,TRBV15,CATSRSGQGKQFF
TRBJ2-4,TRBV13,CASSFSLGTSNHIQYF
TRBJ2-3,TRBV4-2,CASSQELAGGSDTQYF
TRBJ2-3,TRBV5-1,CASSFSEESDTQYF
TRBJ2-3,TRBV2,CASSDRTSGGPDTQYF
TRBJ2-3,TRBV6-1,CASGPGTGADTQYF
TRBJ1-2,TRBV5-1,CASSPTGIANYGYTF
TRBJ2-2,TRBV6-1,CASSTTTGAGELFF
TRBJ1-3,TRBV19,CASSIGTGSSGNTIYF
TRBJ2-7,TRBV13,CASSPRLAGLYEQYF